This T cell receptor (beta chain) originates from a study of human T cells and chemical hapten exposure. Study as a whole: Slight volume differences across pooled libraries mainly accounted for varying per-sample TCR yields. Overall study findings and caveats: TCRs whose frequency exceeded 1 in 1000 remained the same following DPC sensitization.

This clonotype was detected a few times. The target antigen is unknown. This CDR3 has 14 residues. The germline V gene has CDR1 MGHRA and CDR2 YSYEKL. The V gene lost 0 bases and the J gene lost 8 bases, with 11 bases spanning the gap. Individual cDNA molecules (in the library) carried attached unique molecular identifiers. Original processing notes: TCRs per sample had a median of approximately 98,000 and ranged from roughly 23,224 to 700,000. MiXCR, run by TCRdb on the RACE reads, gives a single entry per CDR3 protein. TCRdb, not the original authors, processed these V and J calls. The sample holds fewer than 85,000 distinct CDR3 sequences, roughly 8.7% seen once. Time point described: healthy volunteer bleed at 6 weeks. It was from unfractionated whole blood that total RNA was extracted.

This clonotype was obtained from a male donor in good health. Some clones in this sample may be carry-over from other donors' samples. J is TRBJ2-1 and V is TRBV4-1; D call uncertain. The sequencing input was whole blood. CDR3 residues: CASSQDTQRDEQFF. DNA of the CDR3: TGCGCCAGCAGCCAAGATACTCAAAGGGATGAGCAGTTCTTC.